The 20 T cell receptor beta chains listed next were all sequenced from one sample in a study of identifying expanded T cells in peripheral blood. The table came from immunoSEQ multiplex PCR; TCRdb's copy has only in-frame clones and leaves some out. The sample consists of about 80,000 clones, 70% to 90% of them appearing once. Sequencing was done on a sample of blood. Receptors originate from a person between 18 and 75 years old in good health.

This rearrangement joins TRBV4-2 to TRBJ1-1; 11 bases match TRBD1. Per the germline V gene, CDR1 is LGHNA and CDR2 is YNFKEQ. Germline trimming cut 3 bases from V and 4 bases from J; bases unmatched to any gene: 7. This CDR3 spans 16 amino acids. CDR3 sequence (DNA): TGTGCCAGCAGCCACCCCGGGACAGGGGGTAGCACTGAAGCTTTCTTT. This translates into CASSHPGTGGSTEAFF.

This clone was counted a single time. In nucleotides, the CDR3 is TGCGCCAGCAGTCAACCAACAGGGAATGAACGCTCGATTAATCAGCCCCAGCATTTT. Translating it yields CASSQPTGNERSINQPQHF. The V and J genes are TRBV23-1 and TRBJ1-5, with a tentative D call TRBD1 (6 bases). TRBV23-1 is assigned to the ORF class and has an uncertain function. The CDR3 contains 19 residues. V lost 2 bases and J lost 4, with 24 bases in between.

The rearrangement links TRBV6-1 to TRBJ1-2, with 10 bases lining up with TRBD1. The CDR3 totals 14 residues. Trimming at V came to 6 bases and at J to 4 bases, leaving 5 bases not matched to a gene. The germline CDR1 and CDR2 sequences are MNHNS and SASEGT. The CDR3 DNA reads TGTGCCAGCAGCGGACAGGGGGGTTCCTATGGCTACACCTTC. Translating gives CASSGQGGSYGYTF.

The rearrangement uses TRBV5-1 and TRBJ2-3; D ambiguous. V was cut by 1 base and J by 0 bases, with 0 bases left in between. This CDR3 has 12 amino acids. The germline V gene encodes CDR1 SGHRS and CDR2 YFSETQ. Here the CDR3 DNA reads TGCGCCAGCAGCTTGAGCACAGATACGCAGTATTTT. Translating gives CASSLSTDTQYF.

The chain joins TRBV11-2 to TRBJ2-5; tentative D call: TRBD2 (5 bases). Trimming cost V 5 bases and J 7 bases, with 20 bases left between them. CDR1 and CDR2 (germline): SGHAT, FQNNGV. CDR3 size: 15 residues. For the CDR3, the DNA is TGTGCCAGCAGCCTCGGACTGAGCCTTTCGGCGACCCAGTACTTC. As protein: CASSLGLSLSATQYF.

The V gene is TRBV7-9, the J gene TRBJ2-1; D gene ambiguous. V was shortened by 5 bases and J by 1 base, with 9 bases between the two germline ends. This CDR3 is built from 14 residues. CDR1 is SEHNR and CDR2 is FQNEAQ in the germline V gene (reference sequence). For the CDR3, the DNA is TGTGCCAGCAGCGGGGATAGGTCCTACAATGAGCAGTTCTTC. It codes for CASSGDRSYNEQFF.

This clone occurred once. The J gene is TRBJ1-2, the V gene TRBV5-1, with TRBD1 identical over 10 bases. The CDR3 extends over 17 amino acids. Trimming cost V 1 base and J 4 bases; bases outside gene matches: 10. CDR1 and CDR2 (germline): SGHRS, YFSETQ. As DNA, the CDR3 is TGCGCCAGCAGCTTGTTGGGACAGGGGACCTCCGTCTATGGCTACACCTTC. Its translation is CASSLLGQGTSVYGYTF.

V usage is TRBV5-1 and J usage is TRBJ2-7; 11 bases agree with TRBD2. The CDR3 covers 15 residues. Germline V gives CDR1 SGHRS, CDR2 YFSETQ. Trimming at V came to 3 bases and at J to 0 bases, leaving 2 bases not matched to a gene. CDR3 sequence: CASSYSGGASYEQYF. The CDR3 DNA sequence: TGCGCCAGCAGCTATAGCGGGGGGGCCTCCTACGAGCAGTACTTC.

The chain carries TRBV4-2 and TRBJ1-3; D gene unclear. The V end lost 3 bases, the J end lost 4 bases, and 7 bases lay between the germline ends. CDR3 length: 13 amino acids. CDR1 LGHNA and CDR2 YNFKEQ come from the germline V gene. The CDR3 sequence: CASSQVGGNTIYF. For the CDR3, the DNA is TGTGCCAGCAGCCAGGTTGGGGGAAACACCATATATTTT.

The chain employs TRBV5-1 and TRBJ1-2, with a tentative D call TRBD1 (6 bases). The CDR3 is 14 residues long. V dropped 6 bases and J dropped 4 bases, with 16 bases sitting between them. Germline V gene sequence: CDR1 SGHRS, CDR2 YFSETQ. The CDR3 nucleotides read TGCGCCAGCACCCAAGGGGGATCCCGCTATGGCTACACCTTC. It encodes CASTQGGSRYGYTF.

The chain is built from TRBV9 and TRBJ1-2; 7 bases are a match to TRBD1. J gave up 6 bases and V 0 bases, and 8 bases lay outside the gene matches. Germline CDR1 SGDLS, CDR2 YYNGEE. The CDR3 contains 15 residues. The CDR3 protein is CASSVGIEGANGYTF. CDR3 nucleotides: TGTGCCAGCAGCGTAGGGATCGAGGGGGCGAATGGCTACACCTTC.

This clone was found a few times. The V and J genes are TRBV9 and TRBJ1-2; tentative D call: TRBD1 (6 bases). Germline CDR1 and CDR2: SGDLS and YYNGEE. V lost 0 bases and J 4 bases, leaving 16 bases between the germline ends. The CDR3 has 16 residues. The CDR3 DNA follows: TGTGCCAGCAGCGTAGGAGGGGGGGACCCCGGCTATGGCTACACCTTC. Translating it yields CASSVGGGDPGYGYTF.

The CDR3 is CASSVQLGKLFF. In DNA, the CDR3 is TGTGCCAGCAGTGTCCAGTTGGGGAAACTGTTTTTT. This chain joins TRBV2 and TRBJ1-4; no definite D call. Germline-derived CDR1 and CDR2 are SNHLY and FYNNEI. The CDR3 sequence is 12 residues long. Between the trimmed V and J ends, which lost 4 bases and 11 bases, there was a span of 11 bases.

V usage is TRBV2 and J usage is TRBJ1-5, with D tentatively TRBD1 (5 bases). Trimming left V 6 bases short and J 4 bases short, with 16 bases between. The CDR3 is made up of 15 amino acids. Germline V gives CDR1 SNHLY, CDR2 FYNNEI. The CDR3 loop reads CASSLSGIPNQPQHF. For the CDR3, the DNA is TGTGCCAGCAGCCTTTCAGGGATACCTAATCAGCCCCAGCATTTT.

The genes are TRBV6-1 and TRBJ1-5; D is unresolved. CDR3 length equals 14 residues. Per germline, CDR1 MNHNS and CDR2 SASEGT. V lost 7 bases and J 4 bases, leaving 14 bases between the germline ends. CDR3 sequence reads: CASNAISSNQPQHF. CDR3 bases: TGTGCCAGCAACGCAATCAGTAGTAATCAGCCCCAGCATTTT.

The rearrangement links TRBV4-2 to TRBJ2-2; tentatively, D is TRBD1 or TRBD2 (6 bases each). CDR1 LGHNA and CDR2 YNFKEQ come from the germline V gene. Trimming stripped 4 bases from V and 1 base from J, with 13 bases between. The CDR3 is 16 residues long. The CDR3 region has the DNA TGTGCCAGCAGCCTGGGGGGCCCAGGGAACACCGGGGAGCTGTTTTTT. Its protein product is CASSLGGPGNTGELFF.

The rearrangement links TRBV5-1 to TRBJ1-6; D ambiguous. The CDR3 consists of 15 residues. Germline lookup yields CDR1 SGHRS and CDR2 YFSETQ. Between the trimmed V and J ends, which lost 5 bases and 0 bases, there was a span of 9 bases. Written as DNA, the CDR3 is TGCGCCAGCAGGGGCGGAGGCTCCTATAATTCACCCCTCCACTTT. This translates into CASRGGGSYNSPLHF. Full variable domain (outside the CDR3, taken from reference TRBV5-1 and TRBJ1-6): KAGVTQTPRYLIKTRGQQVTLSCSPISGHRSVSWYQQTPGQGLQFLFEYFSETQRNKGNFPGRFSGRQFSNSRSEMNVSTLELGDSALYLCASRGGGSYNSPLHFGNGTRLTVT.

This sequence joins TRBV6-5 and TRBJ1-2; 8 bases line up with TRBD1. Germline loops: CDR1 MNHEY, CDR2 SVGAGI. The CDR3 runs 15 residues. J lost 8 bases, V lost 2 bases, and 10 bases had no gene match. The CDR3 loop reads CASSYQGQGERGYTF. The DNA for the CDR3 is TGTGCCAGCAGTTACCAAGGACAGGGCGAGAGGGGCTACACCTTC.

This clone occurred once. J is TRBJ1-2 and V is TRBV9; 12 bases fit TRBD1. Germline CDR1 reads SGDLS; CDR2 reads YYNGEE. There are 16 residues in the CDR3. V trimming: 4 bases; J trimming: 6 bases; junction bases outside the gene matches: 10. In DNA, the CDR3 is TGTGCCAGCAGCACTGCCGGGACAGGGGGCGTAAATGGCTACACCTTC. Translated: CASSTAGTGGVNGYTF.

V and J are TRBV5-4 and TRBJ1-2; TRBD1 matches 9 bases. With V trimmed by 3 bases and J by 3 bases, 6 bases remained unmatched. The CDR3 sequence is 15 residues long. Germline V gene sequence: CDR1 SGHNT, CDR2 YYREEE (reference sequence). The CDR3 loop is CASSYTGGKDYGYTF. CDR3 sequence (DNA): TGTGCCAGCAGCTATACAGGGGGCAAGGACTATGGCTACACCTTC. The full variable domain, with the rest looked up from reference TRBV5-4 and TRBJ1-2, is ETGVTQSPTHLIKTRGQQVTLRCSSQSGHNTVSWYQQALGQGPQFIFQYYREEENGRGNFPPRFSGLQFPNYSSELNVNALELDDSALYLCASSYTGGKDYGYTFGSGTRLTVV.